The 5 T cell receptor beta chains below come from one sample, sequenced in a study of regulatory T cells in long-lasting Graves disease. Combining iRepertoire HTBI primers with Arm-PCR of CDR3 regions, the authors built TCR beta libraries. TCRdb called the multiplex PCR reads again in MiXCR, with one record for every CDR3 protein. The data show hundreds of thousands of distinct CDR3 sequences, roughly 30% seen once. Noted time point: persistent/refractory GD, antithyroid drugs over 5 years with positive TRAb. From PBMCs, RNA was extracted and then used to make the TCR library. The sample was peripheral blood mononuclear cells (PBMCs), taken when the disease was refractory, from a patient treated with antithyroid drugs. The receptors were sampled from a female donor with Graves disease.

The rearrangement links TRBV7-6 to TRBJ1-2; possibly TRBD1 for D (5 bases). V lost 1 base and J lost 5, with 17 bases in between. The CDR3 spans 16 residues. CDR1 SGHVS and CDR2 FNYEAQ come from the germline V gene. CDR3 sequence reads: CASSLEAFDSPYGYTF. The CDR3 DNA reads TGTGCCAGCAGCTTAGAGGCTTTCGACAGTCCTTATGGCTACACCTTC.

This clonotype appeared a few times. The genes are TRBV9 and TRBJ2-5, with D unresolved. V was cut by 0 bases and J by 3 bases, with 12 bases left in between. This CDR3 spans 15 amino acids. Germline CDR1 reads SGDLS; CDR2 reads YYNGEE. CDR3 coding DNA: TGTGCCAGCAGCGTAGAGGGCGAGATAGAAGAGACCCAGTACTTC. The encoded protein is CASSVEGEIEETQYF.

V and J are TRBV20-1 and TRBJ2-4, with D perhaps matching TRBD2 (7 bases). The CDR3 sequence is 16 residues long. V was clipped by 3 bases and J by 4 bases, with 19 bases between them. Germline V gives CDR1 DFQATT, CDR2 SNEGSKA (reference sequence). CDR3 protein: CSASQLPRGGKNIQYF. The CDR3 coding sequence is TGCAGTGCTAGCCAACTGCCGAGGGGGGGAAAAAACATTCAGTACTTC.

This chain's CDR3 is CASSLRREQYF. For the CDR3, the DNA is TGTGCCAGCAGCCTCCGGCGCGAGCAGTACTTC. The chain carries TRBV12-3 or TRBV12-4 and TRBJ2-7, with no clear D. V shed 6 bases and J shed 6 bases, with 9 bases lying between them. This CDR3 has 11 amino acids.

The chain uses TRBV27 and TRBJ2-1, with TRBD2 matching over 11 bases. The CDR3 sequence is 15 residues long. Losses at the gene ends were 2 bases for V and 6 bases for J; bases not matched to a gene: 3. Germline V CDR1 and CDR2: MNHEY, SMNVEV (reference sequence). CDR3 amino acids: CASSLLAGGFNEQFF. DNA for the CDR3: TGTGCCAGCAGTTTACTAGCGGGAGGTTTCAATGAGCAGTTCTTC.